This T cell receptor beta chain was obtained from a study of OX40 agonist ivuxolimab in advanced cancers. About the study: Anti-PD-1, anti-PD-L1 or anti-CTLA-4 therapy given earlier was allowed, and around 40% had some.

As regards this clone: Its antigen is currently unknown.

Study-wide findings and caveats: By week 6 at 0.1 to 3.0 mg/kg, blood CD4+ and CD8+ T cells had expanded clonally.

Trimming cost V 4 bases and J 4 bases; bases outside gene matches: 6. Germline V gives CDR1 SGHRS, CDR2 YFSETQ. The CDR3 totals 15 residues. The table came from immunoSEQ multiplex PCR; TCRdb's copy has only in-frame clones and leaves some out. The table includes around 84,000 clones, approximately 84% detected once. This TCR was recovered from an adult with an advanced solid tumor such as melanoma, head and neck, liver or kidney cancer. This chain joins TRBV5-1 and TRBJ2-2, with TRBD1 matching over 8 bases. This material consisted of CD4+ or CD8+ T cells sorted from blood, taken in a trial of the OX40 agonist ivuxolimab. CDR3 region: CASSAGQGATGELFF. In DNA form, the CDR3 reads TGCGCCAGCAGCGCCGGACAGGGAGCCACCGGGGAGCTGTTTTTT. The full variable domain, in which reference TRBV5-1 and TRBJ2-2 provide the parts outside the CDR3, is KAGVTQTPRYLIKTRGQQVTLSCSPISGHRSVSWYQQTPGQGLQFLFEYFSETQRNKGNFPGRFSGRQFSNSRSEMNVSTLELGDSALYLCASSAGQGATGELFFGEGSRLTVL.